The source of this T cell receptor (beta chain) is a study of OX40 agonist ivuxolimab in advanced cancers. The study's findings and limits: At 0.1 to 3.0 mg/kg and by week 6, CD4+ and CD8+ T cells in the blood had expanded clonally.

Comments on this clone: Its antigen is unidentified.

Germline V gene lookup returns CDR1 LGHNA and CDR2 YNFKEQ. The CDR3 consists of 20 residues. V dropped 2 bases and J dropped 0; count of bases not matched to a gene: 9. TCRdb's copy holds only in-frame clones and misses some; the assay was immunoSEQ multiplex PCR. The sample lists under 70,000 clones, 80% to 90% occurring once. The TCR originated in an adult with an advanced solid tumor such as melanoma, head and neck, liver or kidney cancer. The chain recombines TRBV4-2 with TRBJ2-1, with 14 bases lining up with TRBD2. This material consisted of CD4+ or CD8+ T cells sorted from blood, taken in a trial of the OX40 agonist ivuxolimab. Written as DNA, the CDR3 is TGTGCCAGCAGCCAAAGCCCCGGGACTAGCGGGAGCAGCTCCTACAATGAGCAGTTCTTC. Its translation is CASSQSPGTSGSSSYNEQFF.